This TCR beta chain emerged from a study of blood T cell repertoires in COVID-19. For the study at large: PBMCs, B-cell-depleted T cells, or T cells provided the cDNA or gDNA that made up the material.

Germline assignment: CDR1 MDHEN and CDR2 SYDVKM. The CDR3 contains 15 residues. V trimming: 6 bases; J trimming: 0 bases; junction bases outside the gene matches: 5. Using immunoSEQ multiplex PCR, the repertoire was profiled, and TCRdb retains in-frame clones only, with some absent. The sample consists of 80,000 to 95,000 clones, roughly 80% of them appearing once. J is TRBJ1-3 and V is TRBV28; 7 bases map to TRBD1. The sequenced material came from peripheral blood. This clonotype was obtained from a woman aged 80 or over with active or convalescent COVID-19. Here the CDR3 reads CASRVTGVSGNTIYF. The CDR3 nucleotides are TGTGCCAGCAGGGTCACAGGGGTCTCTGGAAACACCATATATTTT.